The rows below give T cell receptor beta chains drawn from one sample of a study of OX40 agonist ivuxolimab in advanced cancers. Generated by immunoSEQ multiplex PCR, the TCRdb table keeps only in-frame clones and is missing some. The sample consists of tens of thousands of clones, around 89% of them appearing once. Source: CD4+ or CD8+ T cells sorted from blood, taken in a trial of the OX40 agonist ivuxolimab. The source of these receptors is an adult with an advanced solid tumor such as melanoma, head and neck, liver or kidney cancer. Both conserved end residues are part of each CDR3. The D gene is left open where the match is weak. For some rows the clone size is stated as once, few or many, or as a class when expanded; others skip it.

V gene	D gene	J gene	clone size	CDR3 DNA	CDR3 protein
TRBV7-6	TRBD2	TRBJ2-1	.	TGTGCCAGCAGTTTAGCGGGGTCCCCCTACAATGAGCAGTTCTTC	CASSLAGSPYNEQFF
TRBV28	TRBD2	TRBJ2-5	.	TGTGCCAGCAGTTCAACTAGCGGCAAACCACAAGAGACCCAGTACTTC	CASSSTSGKPQETQYF
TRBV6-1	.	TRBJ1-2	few	TGTGCCAGCAGTGAAGAGGGCAGTGTAGGTGGCTACACCTTC	CASSEEGSVGGYTF
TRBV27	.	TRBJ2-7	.	TGTGCCAGCAGTTTATCGCAGGGTCAGGACGAGCAGTACTTC	CASSLSQGQDEQYF
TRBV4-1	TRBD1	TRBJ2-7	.	TGCGCCAGCAGCCAAGATTTGAGACAGGGCTCCTACGAGCAGTACTTC	CASSQDLRQGSYEQYF
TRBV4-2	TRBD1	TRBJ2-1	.	TGTGCCAGCAGCCAAGAGACAGGGTGGAATGAGCAGTTCTTC	CASSQETGWNEQFF
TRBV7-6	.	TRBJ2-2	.	TGTGCCAGCAGCTTAGGAGACGCTTACACCGGGGAGCTGTTTTTT	CASSLGDAYTGELFF
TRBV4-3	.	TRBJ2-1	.	TGCGCCAGCAGCCAAGTACTTGACTACAATGAGCAGTTCTTC	CASSQVLDYNEQFF
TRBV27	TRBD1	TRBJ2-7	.	TGTGCCAGCAGTTTTAACAGGGGGAAAACGGCCTACGAGCAGTACTTC	CASSFNRGKTAYEQYF
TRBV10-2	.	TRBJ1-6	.	TGCGCCAGCACACAGGGTGGAAATTCACCCCTCCACTTT	CASTQGGNSPLHF
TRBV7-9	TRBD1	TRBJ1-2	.	TGTGCCAGCAGCTTAGGCACAGGGGGGCATGGCTACACCTTC	CASSLGTGGHGYTF
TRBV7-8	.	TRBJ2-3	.	TGTGCCAGCAGCTTAAGCGGGGACATCACAGATACGCAGTATTTT	CASSLSGDITDTQYF
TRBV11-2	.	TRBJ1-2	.	TGTGCCAGCAGCTCGGGGGGCTATGGCTACACCTTC	CASSSGGYGYTF
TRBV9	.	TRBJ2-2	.	TGTGCCAGCAGCAAGACAGGAAATTCGAACACCGGGGAGCTGTTTTTT	CASSKTGNSNTGELFF
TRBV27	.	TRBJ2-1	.	TGTGCCAGCAGACTGGTGGGCAATGAGCAGTTCTTC	CASRLVGNEQFF
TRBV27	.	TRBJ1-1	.	TGTGCCAGCATGGAGGGCCCAGGGACTGAAGCTTTCTTT	CASMEGPGTEAFF
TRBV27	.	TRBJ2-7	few	TGTGCCAGCAGTCCCCGGGGGAGACAGTACGAGCAGTACTTC	CASSPRGRQYEQYF
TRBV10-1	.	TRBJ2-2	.	TGCGCCAGCAGTGACCCAAACACCGGGGAGCTGTTTTTT	CASSDPNTGELFF
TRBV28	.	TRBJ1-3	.	TGTGCCAGCAGTTTGGCGGGGGAGGTTGGAAACACCATATATTTT	CASSLAGEVGNTIYF
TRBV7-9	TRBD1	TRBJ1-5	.	TGTGCCAGCAGCTTAGGGGACAGGGAGGGTAATCAGCCCCAGCATTTT	CASSLGDREGNQPQHF
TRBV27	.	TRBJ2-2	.	TGTGCCAGCAGTTTAGGGCCCGGGGAGCTGTTTTTT	CASSLGPGELFF
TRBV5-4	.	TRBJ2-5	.	TGTGCCAGCAGCTTACCAGCTCAAGAGACCCAGTACTTC	CASSLPAQETQYF
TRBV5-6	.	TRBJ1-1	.	TGTGCCAGCAGGGACGACAGGAATGAAGCTTTCTTT	CASRDDRNEAFF